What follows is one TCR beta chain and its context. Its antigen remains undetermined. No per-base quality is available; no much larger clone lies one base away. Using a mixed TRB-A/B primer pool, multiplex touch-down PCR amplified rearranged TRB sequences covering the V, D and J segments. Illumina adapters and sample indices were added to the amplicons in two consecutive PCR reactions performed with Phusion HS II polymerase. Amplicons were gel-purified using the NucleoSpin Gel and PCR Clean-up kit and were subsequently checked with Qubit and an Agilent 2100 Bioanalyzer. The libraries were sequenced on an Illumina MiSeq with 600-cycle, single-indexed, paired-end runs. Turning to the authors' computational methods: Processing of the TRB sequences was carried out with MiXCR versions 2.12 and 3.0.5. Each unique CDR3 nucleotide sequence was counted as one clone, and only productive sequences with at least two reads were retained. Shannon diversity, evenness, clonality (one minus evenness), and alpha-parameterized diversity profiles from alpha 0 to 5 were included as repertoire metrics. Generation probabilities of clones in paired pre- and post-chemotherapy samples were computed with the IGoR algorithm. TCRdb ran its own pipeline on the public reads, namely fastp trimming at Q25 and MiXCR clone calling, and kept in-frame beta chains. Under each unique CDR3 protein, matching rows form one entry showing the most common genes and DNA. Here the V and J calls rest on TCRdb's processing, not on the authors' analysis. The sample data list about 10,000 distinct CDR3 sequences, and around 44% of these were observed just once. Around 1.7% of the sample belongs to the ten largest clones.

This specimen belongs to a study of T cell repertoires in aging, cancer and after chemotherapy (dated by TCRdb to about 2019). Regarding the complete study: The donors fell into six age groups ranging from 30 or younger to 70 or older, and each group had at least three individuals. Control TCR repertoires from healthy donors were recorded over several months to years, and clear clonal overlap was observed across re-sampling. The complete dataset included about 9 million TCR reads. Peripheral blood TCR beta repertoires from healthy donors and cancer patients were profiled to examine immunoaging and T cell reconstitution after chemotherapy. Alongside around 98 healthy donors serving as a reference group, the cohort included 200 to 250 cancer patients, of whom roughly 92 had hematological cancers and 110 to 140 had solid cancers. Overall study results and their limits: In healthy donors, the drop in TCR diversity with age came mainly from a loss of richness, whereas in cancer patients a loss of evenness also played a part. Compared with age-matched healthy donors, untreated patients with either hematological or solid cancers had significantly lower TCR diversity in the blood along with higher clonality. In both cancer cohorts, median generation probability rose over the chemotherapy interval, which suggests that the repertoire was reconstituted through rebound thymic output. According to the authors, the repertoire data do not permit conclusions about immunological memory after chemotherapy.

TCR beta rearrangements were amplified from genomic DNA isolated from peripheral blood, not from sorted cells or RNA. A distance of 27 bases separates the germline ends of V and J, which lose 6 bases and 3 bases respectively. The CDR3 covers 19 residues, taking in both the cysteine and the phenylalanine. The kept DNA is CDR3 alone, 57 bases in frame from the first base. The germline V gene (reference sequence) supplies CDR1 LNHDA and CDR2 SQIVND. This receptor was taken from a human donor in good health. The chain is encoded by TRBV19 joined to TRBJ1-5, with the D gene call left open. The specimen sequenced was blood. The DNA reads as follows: TGTGCCAGTAGCTCGAGAATAGGGCCCCGAGCTAGTTCCAATCAGCCCCAGCATTTT. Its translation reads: CASSSRIGPRASSNQPQHF.